This T cell receptor beta chain was sequenced during a study of blood T cell repertoires in COVID-19. Study overall: Collection of acute and convalescent COVID-19 samples took place in the United States, Italy and Spain. Sources were T cells, B-cell-depleted T cells, or PBMCs; the material itself was cDNA or gDNA.

The CDR3 contains 14 residues. V was shortened by 7 bases and J by 4 bases, with 16 bases between the two germline ends. Germline V gene sequence: CDR1 MDHEN, CDR2 SYDVKM. Method: immunoSEQ multiplex PCR; TCRdb's copy keeps in-frame clones and lacks some. The table includes some 80,000 clones, about four fifths detected once. Sequenced: peripheral blood. The chain has TRBV28 and TRBJ1-2; D unclear. The clonotype was recovered from a human donor in a cohort sampled during active COVID-19. CDR3 amino acids: CASTNPNEGYGYTF. CDR3 in DNA: TGTGCCAGCACCAACCCCAATGAGGGCTATGGCTACACCTTC.